This T cell receptor (beta chain) stems from a study of cytomegalovirus exposure and HLA in healthy donors. Background on the study: From about 200 million T cells, an earlier analysis saw 90 million to 130 million unique TCR beta sequences. Points from the study as a whole: Per published accounts, TCR beta sequences correctly predicted the HLA-A and HLA-B alleles of most subjects. Being productive about 87% or about 30% of the time was typical of most TCR beta V segments in an earlier analysis. A few V segments could not be told apart, such as TRBV6-2 and TRBV6-3, and were left out.

V shed 1 base and J shed 5 bases, with 5 bases lying between them. The germline V gene has CDR1 PRHDT and CDR2 FYEKMQ (reference sequence). This CDR3 has 13 residues. Primers: 60 Vbeta forward and 13 Jbeta reverse. Using immunoSEQ multiplex PCR, the repertoire was profiled, and TCRdb retains in-frame clones only, with some absent. The table includes 110,000 to 150,000 clones, about 80% detected once. As concerns this clone: Its antigen is not known.

The sequenced sample consisted of PBMCs. The clonotype was recovered from a woman between 55 and 75 years old in good health and CMV-seropositive. The chain recombines TRBV13 with TRBJ2-2; no clear D gene. In DNA form, the CDR3 reads TGTGCCAGCAGCTTAGTTTATACCGGGGAGCTGTTTTTT. Translating it yields CASSLVYTGELFF. The complete variable domain, with remaining parts taken from reference TRBV13 and TRBJ2-2, reads AAGVIQSPRHLIKEKRETATLKCYPIPRHDTVYWYQQGPGQDPQFLISFYEKMQSDKGSIPDRFSAQQFSDYHSELNMSSLELGDSALYFCASSLVYTGELFFGEGSRLTVL.